This T cell receptor beta chain was documented in a study of regulatory T cells in long-lasting Graves disease. This clonotype showed up just a few times. According to the study, TCR beta libraries were built with iRepertoire HTBI primers and CDR3-region Arm-PCR. TCRdb reprocessed the multiplex PCR reads with MiXCR, giving one entry per CDR3 protein. The data hold hundreds of thousands of distinct CDR3 sequences, with 16% observed a single time. This CDR3 is built from 15 residues. In germline, CDR1 is SGHAT, CDR2 FQNNGV. Trimming removed 3 bases from V and 7 bases from J, with 15 bases in between. Specified time point: newly diagnosed GD, antithyroid drugs for less than 3 months. The TCR library was made from RNA that had been extracted from PBMCs in TRIzol. This same sample was also part of a study on T cells in Graves' hyperthyroidism and ophthalmopathy. That source notes: The HTBI primer set was used in a first-round RT-PCR of the TCR CDR3.

Material: peripheral blood mononuclear cells (PBMCs), obtained at new diagnosis, from a patient treated with antithyroid drugs. This chain uses TRBV11-2 with TRBJ1-4; tentative D call: TRBD1 (6 bases). The TCR was taken from a woman aged 25-40 years with Graves disease. This chain's CDR3 is CASSLRGGAGEKLFF. The CDR3 DNA reads TGTGCCAGCAGCTTGCGTGGGGGGGCGGGTGAAAAACTGTTTTTT.